This is a list of T cell receptor beta chains from one sample in a study of cytomegalovirus exposure and HLA in healthy donors. Only in-frame clones appear in the TCRdb table, and some are missing; sequencing was by immunoSEQ multiplex PCR. The table includes around 100,000 clones, around 80% detected once. The sample consisted of PBMCs. Source of these receptors: a woman between 40 and 55 years old in good health and CMV-seronegative. Both conserved end residues are part of each CDR3. The D gene is left open where the match is weak. Size is omitted from some rows. Given values are once, few, many or a class for expanded clones.

size | D | J | V | CDR3 | DNA
. | . | TRBJ2-7 | TRBV7-9 | CASSLWDSRPYEQYF | TGTGCCAGCAGCTTATGGGACTCCAGACCCTACGAGCAGTACTTC
. | TRBD1 | TRBJ1-6 | TRBV28 | CASSLFIRDRDGSPLHF | TGTGCCAGCAGCTTATTTATCCGGGACAGGGATGGATCACCCCTCCACTTT
. | TRBD1 | TRBJ2-7 | TRBV29-1 | CSVGTDSYDQYF | TGCAGCGTGGGGACAGATTCCTACGATCAGTACTTC
. | TRBD1 | TRBJ2-7 | TRBV28 | CASSSGQGGYEQYF | TGTGCCAGCAGTTCGGGACAGGGCGGCTACGAGCAGTACTTC
. | TRBD2 | TRBJ2-5 | TRBV5-1 | CASSPRRAGGRVETQYF | TGCGCCAGCAGCCCCCGTAGAGCGGGGGGGCGGGTGGAGACCCAGTACTTC
. | . | TRBJ1-5 | TRBV2 | CASTATNRDGQPQHF | TGTGCCAGCACCGCTACTAACAGGGACGGTCAGCCCCAGCATTTT
. | . | TRBJ1-1 | TRBV18 | CASSPPKNGGTEAFF | TGTGCCAGCTCACCACCGAAGAACGGGGGGACTGAAGCTTTCTTT
. | TRBD1 | TRBJ2-7 | TRBV19 | CASTSTGGTYEQYF | TGTGCCAGTACCTCAACAGGGGGCACCTACGAGCAGTACTTC
. | TRBD1 | TRBJ2-7 | TRBV18 | CASSPSGTGFSYEQYF | TGTGCCAGCTCACCTTCCGGGACAGGGTTTTCCTACGAGCAGTACTTC
. | . | TRBJ1-5 | TRBV10-2 | CASSDGQSNQPQHF | TGCGCCAGCAGCGATGGACAGAGCAATCAGCCCCAGCATTTT
once | TRBD2 | TRBJ2-7 | TRBV5-6 | CASTGLAGGEDEQYF | TGTGCCAGCACGGGACTAGCGGGAGGGGAGGACGAGCAGTACTTC
. | TRBD2 | TRBJ2-6 | TRBV9 | CASSVEGGRASGANVLTF | TGTGCCAGCAGCGTAGAAGGCGGGAGGGCCTCTGGGGCCAACGTCCTGACTTTC
. | TRBD1 | TRBJ1-4 | TRBV28 | CASSGGQLTTNEKLFF | TGTGCCAGCAGTGGGGGACAGTTAACAACTAATGAAAAACTGTTTTTT
few | TRBD2 | TRBJ2-1 | TRBV6-5 | CASREPSGGDNEQFF | TGTGCCAGCAGGGAGCCTAGCGGGGGGGACAATGAGCAGTTCTTC
. | TRBD1 | TRBJ1-1 | TRBV2 | CASSVGQGIAEAFF | TGTGCCAGCAGTGTGGGACAGGGGATAGCTGAAGCTTTCTTT
. | TRBD1 | TRBJ2-3 | TRBV5-1 | CASSLPTGGQGSQYF | TGCGCCAGCAGCTTACCAACAGGGGGGCAAGGATCGCAGTATTTT
. | . | TRBJ2-5 | TRBV11-2 | CASSAFRGPQETQYF | TGTGCCAGCAGCGCTTTCAGGGGACCCCAAGAGACCCAGTACTTC
. | . | TRBJ2-5 | TRBV5-1 | CASSLVAETQYF | TGCGCCAGCAGCTTGGTGGCAGAGACCCAGTACTTC
few | . | TRBJ1-1 | TRBV7-9 | CASSLAGGGTEAFF | TGTGCCAGCAGCTTAGCGGGGGGGGGCACTGAAGCTTTCTTT
. | TRBD1 | TRBJ2-1 | TRBV6-1 | CASSADWDRAMQFF | TGTGCCAGCAGTGCCGACTGGGACAGAGCAATGCAGTTCTTC
once | TRBD1 | TRBJ2-7 | TRBV2 | CASSDGTGSLYEQYF | TGTGCCAGCAGTGACGGGACAGGAAGTCTTTACGAGCAGTACTTC
. | TRBD1 | TRBJ2-1 | TRBV18 | CASSPRTGPDNEQFF | TGTGCCAGCTCACCTCGGACAGGGCCGGACAATGAGCAGTTCTTC
. | TRBD1 | TRBJ2-5 | TRBV29-1 | CSEVGTGRETQYF | TGCAGCGAAGTGGGGACAGGGAGAGAGACCCAGTACTTC